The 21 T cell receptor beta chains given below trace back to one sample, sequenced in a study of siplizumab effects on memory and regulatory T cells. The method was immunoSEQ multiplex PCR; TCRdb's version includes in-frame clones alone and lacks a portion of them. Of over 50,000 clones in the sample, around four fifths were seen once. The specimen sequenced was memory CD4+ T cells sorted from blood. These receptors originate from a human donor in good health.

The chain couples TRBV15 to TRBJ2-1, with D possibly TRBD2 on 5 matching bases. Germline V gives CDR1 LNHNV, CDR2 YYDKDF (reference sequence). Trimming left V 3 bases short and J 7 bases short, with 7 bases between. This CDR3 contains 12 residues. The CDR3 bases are TGTGCCACCAGCAGGGGAGAAAATGAGCAGTTCTTC. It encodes CATSRGENEQFF.

In DNA, the CDR3 is TGCGCCAGCAGCTTGGCCTTAGGGCTCGGAAACACCATATATTTT. It is translated as CASSLALGLGNTIYF. The rearrangement joins TRBV5-1 to TRBJ1-3, with no clear D. V was pared by 0 bases and J by 4 bases, with 11 bases between. This CDR3 has 15 residues. CDR1 is SGHRS and CDR2 is YFSETQ in the germline V gene.

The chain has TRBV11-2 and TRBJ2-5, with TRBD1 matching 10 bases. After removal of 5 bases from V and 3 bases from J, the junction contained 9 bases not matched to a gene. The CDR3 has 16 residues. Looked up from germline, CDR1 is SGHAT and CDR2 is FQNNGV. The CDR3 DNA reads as TGTGCCAGCAGCCCAGGAGACAGGGGGCGAGAAGAGACCCAGTACTTC. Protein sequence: CASSPGDRGREETQYF.

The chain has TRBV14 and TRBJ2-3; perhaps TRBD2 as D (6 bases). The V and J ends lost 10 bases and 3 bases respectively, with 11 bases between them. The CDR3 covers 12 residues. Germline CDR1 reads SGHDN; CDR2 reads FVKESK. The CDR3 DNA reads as TGTGCCACGGGGGTTCAGACAGATACGCAGTATTTT. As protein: CATGVQTDTQYF.

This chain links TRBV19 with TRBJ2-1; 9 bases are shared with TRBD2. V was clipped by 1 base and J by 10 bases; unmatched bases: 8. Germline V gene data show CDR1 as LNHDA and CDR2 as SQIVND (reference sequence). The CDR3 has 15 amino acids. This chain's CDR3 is CASSIGSGLAPEQFF. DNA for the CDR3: TGTGCCAGTAGTATAGGGTCGGGACTAGCTCCCGAGCAGTTCTTC.

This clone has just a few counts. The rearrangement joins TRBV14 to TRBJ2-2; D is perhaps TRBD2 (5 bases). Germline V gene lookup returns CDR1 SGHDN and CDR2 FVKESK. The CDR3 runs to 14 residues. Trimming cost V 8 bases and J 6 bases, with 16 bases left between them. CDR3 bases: TGTGCCAGCTCACGTACTAGTCCCTCCGGGGAGCTGTTTTTT. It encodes CASSRTSPSGELFF.

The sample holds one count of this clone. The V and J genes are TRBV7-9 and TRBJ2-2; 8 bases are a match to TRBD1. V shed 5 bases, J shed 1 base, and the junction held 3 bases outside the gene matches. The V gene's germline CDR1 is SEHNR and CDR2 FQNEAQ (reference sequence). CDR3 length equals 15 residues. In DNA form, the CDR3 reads TGTGCCAGCAGCATCGGACAGGGGAACACCGGGGAGCTGTTTTTT. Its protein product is CASSIGQGNTGELFF. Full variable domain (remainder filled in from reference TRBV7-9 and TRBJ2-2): DTGVSQNPRHKITKRGQNVTFRCDPISEHNRLYWYRQTLGQGPEFLTYFQNEAQLEKSRLLSDRFSAERPKGSFSTLEIQRTEQGDSAMYLCASSIGQGNTGELFFGEGSRLTVL.

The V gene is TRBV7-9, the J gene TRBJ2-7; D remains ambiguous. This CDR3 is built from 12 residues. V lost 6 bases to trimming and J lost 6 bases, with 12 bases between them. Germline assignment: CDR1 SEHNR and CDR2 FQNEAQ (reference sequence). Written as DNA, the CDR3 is TGTGCCAGCAGTTCATACGGTCCCGAGCAGTACTTC. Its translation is CASSSYGPEQYF.

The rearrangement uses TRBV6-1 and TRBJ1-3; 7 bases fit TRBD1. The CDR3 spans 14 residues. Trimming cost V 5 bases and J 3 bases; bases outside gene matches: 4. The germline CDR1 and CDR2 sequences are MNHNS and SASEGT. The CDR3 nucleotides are TGTGCCAGCAGTCCAGGGGGAAGTGGAAACACCATATATTTT. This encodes CASSPGGSGNTIYF.

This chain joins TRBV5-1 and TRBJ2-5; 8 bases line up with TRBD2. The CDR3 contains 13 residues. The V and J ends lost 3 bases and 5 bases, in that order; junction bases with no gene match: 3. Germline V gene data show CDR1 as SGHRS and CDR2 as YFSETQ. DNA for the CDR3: TGCGCCAGCAGCTCCGGGGGGGTTGAGACCCAGTACTTC. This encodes CASSSGGVETQYF.

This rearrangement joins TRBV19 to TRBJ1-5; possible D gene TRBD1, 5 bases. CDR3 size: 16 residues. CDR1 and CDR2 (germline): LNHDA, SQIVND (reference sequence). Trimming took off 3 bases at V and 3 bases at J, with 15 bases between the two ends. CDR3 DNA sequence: TGTGCCAGTAGTATTAGGCCCCAAGGGGCCAATCAGCCCCAGCATTTT. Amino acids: CASSIRPQGANQPQHF.

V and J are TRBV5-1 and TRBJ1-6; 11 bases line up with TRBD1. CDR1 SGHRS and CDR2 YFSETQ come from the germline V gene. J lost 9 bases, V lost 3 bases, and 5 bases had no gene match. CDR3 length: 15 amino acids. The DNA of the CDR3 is TGCGCCAGCAGCTATGATGGGACAGGGGGTTCACCCCTCCACTTT. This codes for CASSYDGTGGSPLHF.

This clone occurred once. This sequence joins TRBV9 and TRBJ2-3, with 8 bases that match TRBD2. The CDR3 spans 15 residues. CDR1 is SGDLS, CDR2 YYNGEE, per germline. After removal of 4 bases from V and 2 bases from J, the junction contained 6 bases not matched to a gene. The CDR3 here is CASSLREGYTDTQYF. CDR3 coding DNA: TGTGCCAGCAGCTTACGGGAGGGGTACACAGATACGCAGTATTTT.

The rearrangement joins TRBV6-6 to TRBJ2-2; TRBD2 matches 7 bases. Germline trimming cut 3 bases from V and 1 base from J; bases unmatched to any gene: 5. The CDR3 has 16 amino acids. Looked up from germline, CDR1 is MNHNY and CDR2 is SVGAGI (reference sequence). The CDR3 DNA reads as TGTGCCAGCAGTTATAGGACGGGAGGGAACACCGGGGAGCTGTTTTTT. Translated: CASSYRTGGNTGELFF.

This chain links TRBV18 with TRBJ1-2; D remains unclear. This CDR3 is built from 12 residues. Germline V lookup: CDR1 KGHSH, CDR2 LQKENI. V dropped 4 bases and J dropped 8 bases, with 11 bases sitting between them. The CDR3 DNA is TGTGCCAGCTCACTGGACCTTGAAGGCTACACCTTC. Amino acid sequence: CASSLDLEGYTF.

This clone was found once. The CDR3 coding sequence is TGTGCCAGCCGCTCCGGGACAGATCCTGGCTACACCTTC. This encodes CASRSGTDPGYTF. J is TRBJ1-2 and V is TRBV28, with 7 bases fitting TRBD1. After removal of 8 bases from V and 7 bases from J, the junction contained 10 bases not matched to a gene. The germline CDR1 and CDR2 sequences are MDHEN and SYDVKM. The CDR3 is made up of 13 amino acids.

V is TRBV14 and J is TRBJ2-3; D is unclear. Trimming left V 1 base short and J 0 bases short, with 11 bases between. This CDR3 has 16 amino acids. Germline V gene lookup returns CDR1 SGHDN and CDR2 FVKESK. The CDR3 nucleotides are TGTGCCAGCAGCCAAGGACAAGTCACTAGCACAGATACGCAGTATTTT. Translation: CASSQGQVTSTDTQYF.

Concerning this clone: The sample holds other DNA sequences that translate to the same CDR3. The CDR3 sequence is CASSPPGQGVDSPLHF. The CDR3 DNA reads TGTGCCAGCAGCCCCCCGGGACAGGGGGTTGATTCACCCCTCCACTTT. This chain joins TRBV4-2 and TRBJ1-6; 11 bases match TRBD1. Germline V gene data show CDR1 as LGHNA and CDR2 as YNFKEQ. V shed 4 bases and J 8 bases; nucleotides not matched to a gene: 7. This CDR3 has 16 residues.

DNA of the CDR3: TGTGCCAGCAGCTTGAAAGAGACCCAGTACTTC. Amino acids: CASSLKETQYF. The rearrangement joins TRBV5-6 to TRBJ2-5; no clear D. The CDR3 sequence is 11 residues long. From germline, CDR1 is SGHDT and CDR2 YYEEEE. V lost 1 base and J lost 3, with 1 base in between.

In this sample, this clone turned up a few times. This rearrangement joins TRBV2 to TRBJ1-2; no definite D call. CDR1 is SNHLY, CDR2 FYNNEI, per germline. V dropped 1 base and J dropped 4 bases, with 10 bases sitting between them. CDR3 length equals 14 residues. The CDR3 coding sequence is TGTGCCAGCAGTGAAGACCCGGGCCCCTATGGCTACACCTTC. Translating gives CASSEDPGPYGYTF.

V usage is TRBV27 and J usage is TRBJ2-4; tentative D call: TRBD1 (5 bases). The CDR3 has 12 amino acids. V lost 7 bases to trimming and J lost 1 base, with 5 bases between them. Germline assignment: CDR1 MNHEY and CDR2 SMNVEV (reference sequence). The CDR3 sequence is CASKGAKNIQYF. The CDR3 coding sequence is TGTGCCAGCAAGGGGGCCAAAAACATTCAGTACTTC.